The clone carrying this T cell receptor beta chain was seen repeatedly, ten times or more. Antigen specificity is unknown. In making TCR cDNA, 5'RACE template switching added a universal primer site and UMIs to it. TCRdb independently ran MiXCR on the 5' RACE reads; one entry per CDR3 protein. Of some 120,000 distinct CDR3 sequences in the sample, about 8.2% were seen once. The data belong to a study of T cells after yellow fever vaccination. V was clipped by 4 bases and J by 8 bases; unmatched bases: 7. The CDR3 covers 15 residues. The germline CDR1 and CDR2 sequences are SGHRS and YFSETQ. Study conclusions and caveats: A small proportion of clonotypes was detected in both the CD4 and CD8 compartments.

The sequencing used CD8+ T cells sorted from PBMCs, collected on the day of the yellow fever booster vaccination. The chain employs TRBV5-1 and TRBJ2-1, with TRBD2 matching 12 bases. The receptor was isolated from a man younger than 35 who received the YFV17D yellow fever vaccine. CDR3 DNA: TGCGCCAGCAGCGTAGGACTAGCGGGGTTCGATGAGCAGTTCTTC. This encodes CASSVGLAGFDEQFF.